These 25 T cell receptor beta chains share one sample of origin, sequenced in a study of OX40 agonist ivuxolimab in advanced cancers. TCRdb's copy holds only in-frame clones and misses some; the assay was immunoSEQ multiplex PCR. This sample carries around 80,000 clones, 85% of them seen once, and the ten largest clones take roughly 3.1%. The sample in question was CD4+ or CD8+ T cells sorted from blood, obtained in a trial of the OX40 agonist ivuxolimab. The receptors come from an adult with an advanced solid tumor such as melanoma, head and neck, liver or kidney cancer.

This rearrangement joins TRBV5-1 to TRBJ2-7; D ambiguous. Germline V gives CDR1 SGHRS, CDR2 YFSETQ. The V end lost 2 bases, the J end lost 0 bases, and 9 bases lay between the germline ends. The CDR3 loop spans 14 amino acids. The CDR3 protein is CASSLGPTSYEQYF. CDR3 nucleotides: TGCGCCAGCAGCTTAGGACCGACCTCCTACGAGCAGTACTTC.

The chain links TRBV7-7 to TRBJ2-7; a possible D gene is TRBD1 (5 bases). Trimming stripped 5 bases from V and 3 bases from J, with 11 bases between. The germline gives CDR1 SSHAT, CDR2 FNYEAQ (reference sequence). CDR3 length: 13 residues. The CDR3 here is CASSPAQGYEQYF. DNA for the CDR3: TGTGCCAGCAGCCCAGCCCAGGGCTACGAGCAGTACTTC.

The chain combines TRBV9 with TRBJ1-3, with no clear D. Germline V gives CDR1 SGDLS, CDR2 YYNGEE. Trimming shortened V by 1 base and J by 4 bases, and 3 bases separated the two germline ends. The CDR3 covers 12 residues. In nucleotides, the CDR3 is TGTGCCAGCAGCGTACAAGGAAACACCATATATTTT. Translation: CASSVQGNTIYF. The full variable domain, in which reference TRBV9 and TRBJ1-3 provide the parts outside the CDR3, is DSGVTQTPKHLITATGQRVTLRCSPRSGDLSVYWYQQSLDQGLQFLIQYYNGEERAKGNILERFSAQQFPDLHSELNLSSLELGDSALYFCASSVQGNTIYFGEGSWLTVV.

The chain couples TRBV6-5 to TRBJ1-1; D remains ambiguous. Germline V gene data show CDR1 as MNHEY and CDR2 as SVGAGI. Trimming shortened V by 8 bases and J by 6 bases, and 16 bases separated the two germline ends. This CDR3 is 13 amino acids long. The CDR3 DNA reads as TGTGCCAGCTTCTCCTCCCTCACTGCTGAAGCTTTCTTT. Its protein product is CASFSSLTAEAFF.

The CDR3 DNA reads TGTGCCAGTAGACCCAACATCGACAGGGGAAACACCATATATTTT. This codes for CASRPNIDRGNTIYF. The chain uses TRBV9 and TRBJ1-3; TRBD1 might be the D (6 bases). Germline CDR1 is SGDLS and CDR2 is YYNGEE. V gave up 8 bases and J gave up 4 bases, with 19 bases separating them. The CDR3 length is 15 residues.

The CDR3 DNA is TGCAGCGTTGAACGACAGAGCTATGGCTACACCTTC. Its translation: CSVERQSYGYTF. The V gene is TRBV29-1, the J gene TRBJ1-2, with TRBD1 as a possible D gene (5 bases). CDR1 SQVTM and CDR2 ANQGSEA come from the germline V gene. Trimming removed 2 bases from V and 4 bases from J, with 8 bases in between. The CDR3 spans 12 residues.

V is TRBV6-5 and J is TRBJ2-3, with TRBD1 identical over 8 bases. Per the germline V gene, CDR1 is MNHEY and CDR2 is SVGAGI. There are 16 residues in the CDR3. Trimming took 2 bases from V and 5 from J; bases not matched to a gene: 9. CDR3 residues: CASSYRWQGARDTQYF. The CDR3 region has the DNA TGTGCCAGCAGTTACCGGTGGCAGGGGGCAAGAGATACGCAGTATTTT.

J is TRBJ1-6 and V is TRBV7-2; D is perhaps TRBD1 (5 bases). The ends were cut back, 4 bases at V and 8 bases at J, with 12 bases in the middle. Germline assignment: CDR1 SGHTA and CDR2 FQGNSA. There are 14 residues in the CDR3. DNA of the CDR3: TGTGCCAGCAGCTCCTCGGGCAGGGATTCACCCCTCCACTTT. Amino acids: CASSSSGRDSPLHF.

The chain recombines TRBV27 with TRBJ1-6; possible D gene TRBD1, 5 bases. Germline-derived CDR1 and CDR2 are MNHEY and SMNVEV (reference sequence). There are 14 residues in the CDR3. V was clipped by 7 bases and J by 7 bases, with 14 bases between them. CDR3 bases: TGTGCCAGCATGGAATTCCGGGACAATTCACCCCTCCACTTT. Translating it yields CASMEFRDNSPLHF.

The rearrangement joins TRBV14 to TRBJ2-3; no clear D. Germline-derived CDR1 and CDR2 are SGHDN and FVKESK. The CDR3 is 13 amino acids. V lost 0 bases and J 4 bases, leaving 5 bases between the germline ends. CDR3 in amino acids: CASSQDLADTQYF. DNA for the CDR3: TGTGCCAGCAGCCAAGATTTGGCAGATACGCAGTATTTT.

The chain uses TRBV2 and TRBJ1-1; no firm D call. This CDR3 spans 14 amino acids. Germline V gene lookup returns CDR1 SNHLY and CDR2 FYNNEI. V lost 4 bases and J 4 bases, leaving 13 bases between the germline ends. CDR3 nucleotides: TGTGCCAGCAGTGTCGGGCCCTCTAGCACTGAAGCTTTCTTT. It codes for CASSVGPSSTEAFF. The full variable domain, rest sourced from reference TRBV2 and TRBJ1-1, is EPEVTQTPSHQVTQMGQEVILRCVPISNHLYFYWYRQILGQKVEFLVSFYNNEISEKSEIFDDQFSVERPDGSNFTLKIRSTKLEDSAMYFCASSVGPSSTEAFFGQGTRLTVV.

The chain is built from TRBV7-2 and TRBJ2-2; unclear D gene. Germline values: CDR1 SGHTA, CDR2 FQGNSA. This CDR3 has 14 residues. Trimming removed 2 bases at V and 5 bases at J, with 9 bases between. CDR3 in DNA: TGTGCCAGCAGCTTATTGTTGGATACCGGGGAGCTGTTTTTT. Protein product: CASSLLLDTGELFF.

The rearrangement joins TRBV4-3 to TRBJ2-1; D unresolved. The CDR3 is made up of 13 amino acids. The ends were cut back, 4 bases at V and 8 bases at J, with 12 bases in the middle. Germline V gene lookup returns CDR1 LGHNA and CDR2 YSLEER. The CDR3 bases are TGCGCCAGCAGCCTCAGGCGGTGGGATGAGCAGTTCTTC. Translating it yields CASSLRRWDEQFF.

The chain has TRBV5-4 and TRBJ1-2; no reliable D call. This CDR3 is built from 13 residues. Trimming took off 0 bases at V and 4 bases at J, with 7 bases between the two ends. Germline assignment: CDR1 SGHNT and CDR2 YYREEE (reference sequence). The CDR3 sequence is CASSLDGGYGYTF. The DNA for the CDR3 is TGTGCCAGCAGCTTGGACGGAGGCTATGGCTACACCTTC.

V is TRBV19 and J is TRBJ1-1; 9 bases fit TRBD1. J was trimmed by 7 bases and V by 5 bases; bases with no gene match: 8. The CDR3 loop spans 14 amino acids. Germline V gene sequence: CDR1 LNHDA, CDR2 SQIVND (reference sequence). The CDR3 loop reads CASSRQGVGGEAFF. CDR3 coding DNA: TGTGCCAGTAGTCGACAGGGGGTCGGCGGTGAAGCTTTCTTT.

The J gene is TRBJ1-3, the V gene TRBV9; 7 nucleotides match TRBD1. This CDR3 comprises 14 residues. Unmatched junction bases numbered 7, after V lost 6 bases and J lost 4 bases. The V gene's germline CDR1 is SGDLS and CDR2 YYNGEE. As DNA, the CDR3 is TGTGCCAGCACCCGACAGGGAGGCGGAAACACCATATATTTT. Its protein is CASTRQGGGNTIYF.

In DNA, the CDR3 is TGTGCCAGCAGCTCCGGGACAGGGTATAATTCACCCCTCCACTTT. It encodes CASSSGTGYNSPLHF. The chain couples TRBV5-4 to TRBJ1-6, with 9 bases matching TRBD1. CDR3 length: 15 residues. Trimming cost V 3 bases and J 4 bases; bases outside gene matches: 2. Germline V gene data show CDR1 as SGHNT and CDR2 as YYREEE (reference sequence). Complete variable domain (other parts from reference TRBV5-4 and TRBJ1-6): ETGVTQSPTHLIKTRGQQVTLRCSSQSGHNTVSWYQQALGQGPQFIFQYYREEENGRGNFPPRFSGLQFPNYSSELNVNALELDDSALYLCASSSGTGYNSPLHFGNGTRLTVT.

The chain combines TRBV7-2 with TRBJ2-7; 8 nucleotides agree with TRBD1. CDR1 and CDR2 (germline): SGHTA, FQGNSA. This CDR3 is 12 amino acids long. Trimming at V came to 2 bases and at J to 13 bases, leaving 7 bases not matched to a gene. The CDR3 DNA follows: TGTGCCAGCAGCTTAAGTTCCGGGACAGGCTACTTC. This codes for CASSLSSGTGYF.

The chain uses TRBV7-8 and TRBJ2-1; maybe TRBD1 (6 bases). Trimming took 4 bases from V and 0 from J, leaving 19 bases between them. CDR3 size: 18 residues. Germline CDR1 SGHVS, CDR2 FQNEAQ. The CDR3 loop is CASSSTFSGHFSYNEQFF. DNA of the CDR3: TGTGCCAGCAGCTCGACATTTTCGGGACACTTCTCCTACAATGAGCAGTTCTTC.

The CDR3 DNA reads as TGCAGCGTTAGGGGGACAGGGGGTTACAATGAGCAGTTCTTC. As protein: CSVRGTGGYNEQFF. The chain is built from TRBV29-1 and TRBJ2-1; 11 bases align to TRBD1. The CDR3 runs to 14 residues. J was trimmed by 4 bases and V by 5 bases; bases with no gene match: 4. Germline V CDR1 and CDR2: SQVTM, ANQGSEA.

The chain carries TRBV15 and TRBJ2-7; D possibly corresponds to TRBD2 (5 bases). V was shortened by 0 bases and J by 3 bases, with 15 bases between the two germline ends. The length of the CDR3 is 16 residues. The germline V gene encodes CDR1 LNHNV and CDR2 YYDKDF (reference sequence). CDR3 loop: CATSRDMRGSLYEQYF. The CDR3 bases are TGTGCCACCAGCAGAGATATGAGAGGGAGCCTCTACGAGCAGTACTTC. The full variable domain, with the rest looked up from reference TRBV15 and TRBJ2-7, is DAMVIQNPRYQVTQFGKPVTLSCSQTLNHNVMYWYQQKSSQAPKLLFHYYDKDFNNEADTPDNFQSRRPNTSFCFLDIRSPGLGDTAMYLCATSRDMRGSLYEQYFGPGTRLTVT.

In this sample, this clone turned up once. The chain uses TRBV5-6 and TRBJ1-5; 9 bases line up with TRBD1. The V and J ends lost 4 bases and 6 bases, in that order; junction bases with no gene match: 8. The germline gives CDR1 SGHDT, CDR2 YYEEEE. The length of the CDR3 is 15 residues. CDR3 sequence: CASSPYRGRLQPQHF. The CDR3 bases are TGTGCCAGCAGCCCCTACAGGGGGCGGCTTCAGCCCCAGCATTTT.

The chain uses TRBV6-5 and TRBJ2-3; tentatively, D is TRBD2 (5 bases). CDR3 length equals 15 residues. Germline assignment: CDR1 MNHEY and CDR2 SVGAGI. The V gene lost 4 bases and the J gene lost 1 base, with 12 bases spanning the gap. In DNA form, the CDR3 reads TGTGCCAGCAGTTCCCCCGCCGGGGGCACAGATACGCAGTATTTT. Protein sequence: CASSSPAGGTDTQYF.

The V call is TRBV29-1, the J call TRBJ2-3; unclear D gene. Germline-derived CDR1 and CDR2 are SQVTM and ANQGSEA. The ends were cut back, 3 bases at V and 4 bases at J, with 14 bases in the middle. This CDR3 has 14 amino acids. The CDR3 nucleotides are TGCAGCGTTGATTCGGGCCAGCCCCCAGATACGCAGTATTTT. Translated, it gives CSVDSGQPPDTQYF.

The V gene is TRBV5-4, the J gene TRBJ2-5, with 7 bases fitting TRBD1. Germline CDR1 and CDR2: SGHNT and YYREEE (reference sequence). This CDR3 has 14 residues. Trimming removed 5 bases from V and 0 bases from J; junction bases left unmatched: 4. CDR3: CASRTGTDQETQYF. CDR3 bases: TGTGCCAGCAGGACCGGGACAGACCAAGAGACCCAGTACTTC.